Each of the 8 T cell receptor beta chains below was sequenced from the same sample in a study of early T cells in non-severe SARS-CoV-2 infection. TCRdb re-analysed the 5' RACE reads in MiXCR, keeping a single row per CDR3 protein. Among 45,000 to 55,000 distinct CDR3 sequences, about 6% were seen once, and the ten largest hold 2.8%. The source was whole blood, collected at baseline. The receptors were sampled from an adult who was a healthcare worker with PCR-confirmed SARS-CoV-2 infection or an uninfected control (not recorded which).

This clonotype was picked up many times. J is TRBJ2-1 and V is TRBV4-1, with 14 bases fitting TRBD2. V lost 2 bases and J lost 4; bases outside the gene matches: 4. The germline V gene has CDR1 MGHRA and CDR2 YSYEKL. This CDR3 region has 17 residues. This CDR3 is CASSQFGTSGRYNEQFF. The CDR3 coding sequence is TGCGCCAGCAGCCAATTCGGGACTAGCGGGAGATACAATGAGCAGTTCTTC.

V gene TRBV4-3 combines with J gene TRBJ2-3; the match to TRBD2 covers 10 bases. V lost 2 bases and J lost 3; bases outside the gene matches: 11. The CDR3 is 18 amino acids. Germline CDR1 and CDR2: LGHNA and YSLEER. CDR3 nucleotides: TGCGCCAGCAGCCAAAGGGGTAGCGGGGGGCGTGGGACAGATACGCAGTATTTT. Residues: CASSQRGSGGRGTDTQYF.

The chain links TRBV5-6 to TRBJ2-3, with D possibly being TRBD2 (5 bases). The V and J ends lost 3 bases and 7 bases respectively, with 9 bases between them. The germline V gene has CDR1 SGHDT and CDR2 YYEEEE. This CDR3 comprises 12 residues. This chain's CDR3 is CASSSERYTQYF. The CDR3 coding sequence is TGTGCCAGCAGCTCCGAGCGGTATACGCAGTATTTT.

V is TRBV14 and J is TRBJ1-1; D remains unclear. CDR3 size: 16 residues. V lost 2 bases, J lost 1 base, and 14 bases lay in between. Germline V gene data show CDR1 as SGHDN and CDR2 as FVKESK. CDR3 in amino acids: CASSQLGEGSNTEAFF. The CDR3 region has the DNA TGTGCCAGCAGCCAATTGGGTGAAGGTTCGAACACTGAAGCTTTCTTT.

This clonotype was counted ten times or more. V usage is TRBV5-1 and J usage is TRBJ1-6; 10 bases map to TRBD1. The CDR3 totals 16 residues. The germline V gene has CDR1 SGHRS and CDR2 YFSETQ. J was trimmed by 6 bases and V by 3 bases; bases with no gene match: 6. CDR3 loop: CASSWNRDRGNSPLHF. The CDR3 bases are TGCGCCAGCAGCTGGAACCGGGACAGGGGTAATTCACCCCTCCACTTT.

This clonotype was observed many times. This chain connects TRBV7-8 to TRBJ2-1, with 7 positions matching TRBD1. Germline assignment: CDR1 SGHVS and CDR2 FQNEAQ. The CDR3 is 12 amino acids. V was pared by 6 bases and J by 9 bases, with 5 bases of the junction left unmatched. CDR3 coding DNA: TGTGCCAGCAGGAGGTCAGGGGGTGAGCAGTTCTTC. Translating it yields CASRRSGGEQFF.

This clonotype has at least ten counts. An end of the junction differs from the germline gene, which may be a read error. This chain connects TRBV7-7 to TRBJ2-3, with D possibly being TRBD2 (6 bases). Germline lookup yields CDR1 SSHAT and CDR2 FNYEAQ (reference sequence). CDR3 size: 16 residues. As DNA, the CDR3 is TGTGCTAGCAGCTTAGCGGCGGGGTCGGGCACAGATACGCAGTATTTT. This translates into CASSLAAGSGTDTQYF.

V gene TRBV6-5 combines with J gene TRBJ1-1; maybe TRBD1 (5 bases). Germline V gene data show CDR1 as MNHEY and CDR2 as SVGAGI. There are 14 residues in the CDR3. V gave up 5 bases and J gave up 1 base, with 11 bases separating them. The CDR3 here is CASSPLTANTEAFF. The CDR3, as DNA: TGTGCCAGCAGTCCCTTGACAGCGAACACTGAAGCTTTCTTT.